The 18 T cell receptor beta chains listed next were all sequenced from one sample in a study of Graves' ophthalmopathy and Graves' hyperthyroidism. Amplification targeted the TCR beta CDR3 regions, with RNA transcripts as the source material. First-round RT-PCR used HTBI primers; second-round multiplex PCR followed. TCRdb itself ran the multiplex PCR reads through MiXCR, one entry per CDR3 protein. The sample has under 350,000 distinct CDR3 sequences, 15% to 20% seen once. The sample comprised peripheral blood. Every receptor here comes from an adult man with Graves' ophthalmopathy.

This clonotype appeared many times. At one end, the junction sequence differs from germline, possibly due to a read error. The chain combines TRBV7-3 with TRBJ2-2; no clear D. CDR1 is SGHTA and CDR2 is FQGTGA in the germline V gene. The CDR3 length is 14 residues. CDR3 DNA: TGTGCCAGCAGCTTCAGCGCGAACACCCGGGAGCTGTTTTTT. This sequence encodes CASSFSANTRELFF.

J is TRBJ2-2 and V is TRBV4-2; 11 bases align to TRBD2. The ends lost 3 bases at V and 1 base at J; junction bases unmatched: 13. This CDR3 has 20 residues. From germline, CDR1 is LGHNA and CDR2 YNFKEQ. As DNA, the CDR3 is TGTGCCAGCAGCCAGAAGCGGCCTAGCGGGAGGCCGATGAACACCGGGGAGCTGTTTTTT. It specifies CASSQKRPSGRPMNTGELFF.

This clonotype was detected many times. V usage is TRBV6-5 and J usage is TRBJ1-1; D uncertain. The V end lost 2 bases, the J end lost 1 base, and 5 bases lay between the germline ends. Germline V CDR1 and CDR2: MNHEY, SVGAGI. CDR3 length equals 13 residues. The CDR3 is CASSYAGNTEAFF. As DNA, the CDR3 is TGTGCCAGCAGTTACGCGGGGAACACTGAAGCTTTCTTT.

In its sample, this clonotype was seen many times. The genes are TRBV6-5 and TRBJ1-2; no reliable D call. This CDR3 has 15 amino acids. Per the germline V gene, CDR1 is MNHEY and CDR2 is SVGAGI. V lost 0 bases and J lost 2, with 10 bases in between. Here the CDR3 DNA reads TGTGCCAGCAGTTACTCGAAGGGAATGAACTATGGCTACACCTTC. Protein product: CASSYSKGMNYGYTF.

Comment on this clonotype: A much larger clone sits a single nucleotide away, making a read error possible. The V gene is TRBV6-2 or TRBV6-3, the J gene TRBJ1-1; no reliable D call. The CDR3 is 18 amino acids. CDR1 and CDR2 (germline): MNHEY, SVGEGT. In DNA, the CDR3 is TGTGCCATCAGTTACAAATACTTAGTCGTTACGGTAAACACTGAAGCTTTCTTT. Translating it yields CAISYKYLVVTVNTEAFF.

This clonotype was counted a few times. The chain has TRBV12-3 or TRBV12-4 and TRBJ2-7; D is unclear. Trimming pared 6 bases from V and 6 bases from J, leaving 15 bases between. This CDR3 spans 13 amino acids. CDR3 region: CASRTGIQPEQYF. CDR3 sequence (DNA): TGTGCCAGCAGAACTGGGATCCAACCCGAGCAGTACTTC.

This clonotype has at least ten counts. J is TRBJ1-2 and V is TRBV11-2; D gene ambiguous. Germline CDR1 SGHAT, CDR2 FQNNGV. CDR3 length: 14 residues. The ends were cut back, 1 base at V and 4 bases at J, with 10 bases in the middle. This chain's CDR3 is CASSLAYSSYGYTF. CDR3 DNA: TGTGCCAGCAGCTTAGCTTACAGCAGCTATGGCTACACCTTC.

This clonotype was seen ten or more times. The chain recombines TRBV4-1 with TRBJ2-3, with 9 bases lining up with TRBD2. The V gene end was trimmed by 1 base and the J gene end by 1 base; junction bases not matched to a gene: 6. The CDR3 is 17 amino acids. The germline V gene has CDR1 MGHRA and CDR2 YSYEKL. CDR3 amino acids: CASSQGRSGGGTDTQYF. The CDR3 DNA reads TGCGCCAGCAGCCAAGGCCGTAGCGGGGGAGGCACAGATACGCAGTATTTT.

This clonotype was recorded many times. The J gene is TRBJ1-5, the V gene TRBV10-3; D unclear. V dropped 5 bases and J dropped 1 base, with 6 bases sitting between them. Germline assignment: CDR1 ENHRY and CDR2 SYGVKD. CDR3 length equals 13 residues. This CDR3 reads CAISPWSNQPQHF. The CDR3 coding sequence is TGTGCCATCAGTCCCTGGAGCAATCAGCCCCAGCATTTT.

This clonotype was detected many times. A clone one base away is much larger, so this may be a read error. The V call is TRBV7-2, the J call TRBJ1-1; 8 nucleotides align to TRBD1. The junction had 2 bases not matched to a gene; V was cut back by 4 bases and J by 1 base. From germline, CDR1 is SGHTA and CDR2 FQGNSA. The CDR3 sequence is 14 residues long. The CDR3 DNA follows: TGTGCCAGCAGCTGGGGGACAGGGAACACTGAAGCTTTCTTT. It specifies CASSWGTGNTEAFF.

This clonotype was seen at least ten times. The rearrangement links TRBV6-5 to TRBJ1-1; maybe TRBD1 (5 bases). The CDR3 spans 14 residues. Deletions cut 6 bases from V and 1 base from J, with 12 bases between. Germline lookup yields CDR1 MNHEY and CDR2 SVGAGI. For the CDR3, the DNA is TGTGCCAGCAGGGGGGGGAGAGGGAACACTGAAGCTTTCTTT. Protein sequence: CASRGGRGNTEAFF.

This clonotype was seen repeatedly, ten times or more. V and J are TRBV12-3 or TRBV12-4 and TRBJ2-5; perhaps TRBD1 as D (7 bases). Trimming pared 6 bases from V and 5 bases from J, leaving 16 bases between. This CDR3 spans 14 amino acids. For the CDR3, the DNA is TGTGCCAGCAGGGGACCACAGGGGAGGGAGACCCAGTACTTC. Translating it yields CASRGPQGRETQYF.

This clonotype was seen repeatedly, ten times or more. The chain carries TRBV6-2 or TRBV6-3 and TRBJ1-1, with D possibly matching TRBD1 (6 bases). CDR3 length equals 17 residues. The ends were cut back, 2 bases at V and 1 base at J, with 17 bases in the middle. Germline V gene data show CDR1 as MNHEY and CDR2 as SVGEGT. The CDR3 DNA reads TGTGCCAGCAGTTACGTCCCGGGGGCGGGGAGGAACACTGAAGCTTTCTTT. The encoded protein is CASSYVPGAGRNTEAFF.

The chain recombines TRBV19 with TRBJ1-1; possible D gene TRBD1, 6 bases. The CDR3 contains 14 residues. V was pared by 6 bases and J by 4 bases, with 15 bases between. Germline assignment: CDR1 LNHDA and CDR2 SQIVND (reference sequence). The CDR3 here is CASRSYGGPTEAFF. As DNA, the CDR3 is TGTGCCAGTAGGAGTTACGGGGGCCCCACTGAAGCTTTCTTT. Looking up the rest from reference TRBV19 and TRBJ1-1 gives the full variable domain: DGGITQSPKYLFRKEGQNVTLSCEQNLNHDAMYWYRQDPGQGLRLIYYSQIVNDFQKGDIAEGYSVSREKKESFPLTVTSAQKNPTAFYLCASRSYGGPTEAFFGQGTRLTVV.

This clonotype was observed at least ten times. The chain carries TRBV28 and TRBJ1-1; D call uncertain. V lost 5 bases, J lost 1 base, and 14 bases lay in between. There are 15 residues in the CDR3. Germline V gene lookup returns CDR1 MDHEN and CDR2 SYDVKM. The CDR3: CASSPISQGNTEAFF. CDR3 sequence (DNA): TGTGCCAGCAGTCCAATATCCCAAGGGAACACTGAAGCTTTCTTT.

This clonotype was seen ten or more times. The chain combines TRBV6-1 with TRBJ1-3; D uncertain. Germline lookup yields CDR1 MNHNS and CDR2 SASEGT. V was pared by 8 bases and J by 1 base, with 18 bases between. The CDR3 is 16 amino acids. The CDR3 coding sequence is TGTGCCAGCTCTCTTGGCTCGGGCCCATCTGGAAACACCATATATTTT. It encodes CASSLGSGPSGNTIYF.

V usage is TRBV29-1 and J usage is TRBJ2-7, with a tentative D call TRBD1 (6 bases). CDR1 is SQVTM, CDR2 ANQGSEA, per germline. V shed 1 base and J shed 2 bases, with 9 bases lying between them. This CDR3 contains 13 residues. This CDR3 reads CSVEGRTAYEQYF. As DNA, the CDR3 is TGCAGCGTTGAAGGGAGGACAGCCTACGAGCAGTACTTC.

This chain uses TRBV4-1 with TRBJ2-7, with a possible D match to TRBD2 (6 bases). CDR1 and CDR2 (germline): MGHRA, YSYEKL. The V and J ends lost 1 base and 3 bases respectively, with 19 bases between them. The CDR3 contains 17 residues. As DNA, the CDR3 is TGCGCCAGCAGCCAAGGGGAGGTGGAAGGGGTGCACTACGAGCAGTACTTC. Translated, it gives CASSQGEVEGVHYEQYF.